This TCR beta chain came from a study of T and B cells in COVID-19 patients. Multiplex PCR with BIOMED2 TRB-A/B primer pools amplified TRB rearrangements. Via MiXCR, TCRdb re-called the multiplex PCR reads, giving one row per CDR3 protein. The sample records some 5,000 distinct CDR3 sequences, over 25% being singletons. Blood genomic DNA input for TRB amplification was roughly 250-500 ng. Study-level points and caveats: CD4+, regulatory T cell, CD8+ and sorted SARS-CoV-2-responsive or tetramer+ T cells were not yet sequenced.

This clonotype was recorded only once. The antigen is not known. The germline gene is not matched at one end of the junction; a read error may be the cause. Germline values: CDR1 SGHTA, CDR2 FQGNSA. The CDR3 totals 15 residues. The TCR originated in a human donor with active COVID-19. V gene TRBV7-2 combines with J gene TRBJ2-1; 8 bases align to TRBD1. The sample consisted of blood. The CDR3 DNA sequence: TGTGCCAGCAGCTATGACAGGGGCTCCTACAATGAGCAGCTCTTC. This translates into CASSYDRGSYNEQLF.